The 23 T cell receptor beta chains below all came from one sample that was sequenced in a study of blood T cell repertoires in COVID-19 (dated by TCRdb to the early 2020s). Receptor amplification or capture employed the immunoSEQ multiplex PCR assay. In its TCRdb copy, this immuneACCESS table keeps in-frame sequences only and misses some clones. Where compared with another copy, unresolved V genes explain less than half of these, and the others have no known cause. The sample table lists 240,000 or so clones, 75% to 90% of them with a count of one. The ten biggest clones cover 3% to 4% of the sample. Sample: PBMCs or T cells enriched from blood (not recorded which). The receptors here all came from a woman in her thirties or forties with acute COVID-19.

This chain connects TRBV10-2 to TRBJ2-7, with D perhaps matching TRBD2 (5 bases). The ends were cut back, 1 base at V and 5 bases at J, with 9 bases in the middle. This CDR3 has 13 residues. In germline, CDR1 is WSHSY, CDR2 SAAADI. Here the CDR3 DNA reads TGCGCCAGCAGTGAGTTAAGCGGCCACGAGCAGTACTTC. Translating it yields CASSELSGHEQYF.

The genes are TRBV6-5 and TRBJ1-5, with D maybe TRBD1 (5 bases). The CDR3 contains 16 residues. The V gene lost 1 base and the J gene lost 2 bases, with 12 bases spanning the gap. CDR1 is MNHEY, CDR2 SVGAGI, per germline. CDR3 sequence: CASSYLQGGGNQPQHF. The CDR3 coding sequence is TGTGCCAGCAGTTACTTGCAGGGAGGAGGCAATCAGCCCCAGCATTTT.

This rearrangement joins TRBV10-3 to TRBJ2-1; 10 bases fit TRBD2. The V gene end was trimmed by 4 bases and the J gene end by 9 bases; junction bases not matched to a gene: 15. This CDR3 spans 17 amino acids. Germline V gene sequence: CDR1 ENHRY, CDR2 SYGVKD. Here the CDR3 reads CAISGSGRTSGTTEQFF. Written as DNA, the CDR3 is TGTGCCATCAGTGGGTCGGGGAGGACTAGCGGTACCACTGAGCAGTTCTTC.

This clone occurred a few times. The chain joins TRBV5-1 to TRBJ1-4, with D uncertain. Germline loops: CDR1 SGHRS, CDR2 YFSETQ. CDR3 length equals 15 residues. V shed 3 bases and J shed 0 bases, with 9 bases lying between them. CDR3 region: CASSYLSSTNEKLFF. CDR3 DNA: TGCGCCAGCAGCTATCTTTCTTCAACTAATGAAAAACTGTTTTTT.

The rearrangement joins TRBV9 to TRBJ2-2, with TRBD2 identical over 8 bases. Germline CDR1 is SGDLS and CDR2 is YYNGEE. The V and J ends lost 6 bases and 0 bases, in that order; junction bases with no gene match: 4. The CDR3 length is 15 residues. This chain's CDR3 is CASNPTSANTGELFF. The CDR3, as DNA: TGTGCCAGCAACCCGACTAGCGCGAACACCGGGGAGCTGTTTTTT.

Comments on this clone: One end of the junction varies from germline; a read error may be responsible. This chain joins TRBV29-1 and TRBJ1-2, with 8 bases matching TRBD1. From germline, CDR1 is SQVTM and CDR2 ANQGSEA. This CDR3 has 11 residues. The CDR3 loop is CSVDVAGGLGF. In DNA, the CDR3 is TGCAGCGTTGATGTGGCAGGGGGCCTAGGGTTC.

The rearrangement joins TRBV21-1 to TRBJ1-2; TRBD1, as called in the table, went unchecked against the DNA. TRBV21-1 is an annotated pseudogene. The length of the CDR3 is 16 residues. CDR3 nucleotides: TGTGCCAGCAGCAAAAGCATGGGACAGTTACTCTATGGCTACACCTTC. Protein sequence: CASSKSMGQLLYGYTF.

This sequence joins TRBV19 and TRBJ1-5; maybe TRBD1 (5 bases). The CDR3 is 13 residues long. In germline, CDR1 is LNHDA, CDR2 SQIVND (reference sequence). With 7 bases removed from V and 3 bases from J, the gap between germline ends came to 10 bases. CDR3 amino acids: CASTPGLNQPQHF. CDR3 nucleotide sequence: TGTGCCAGTACCCCGGGACTCAATCAGCCCCAGCATTTT.

This clone has just one count. The chain couples TRBV4-1 to TRBJ2-7; TRBD1 might be the D (6 bases). Germline CDR1 MGHRA, CDR2 YSYEKL. Trimming left V 1 base short and J 4 bases short, with 14 bases between. CDR3 length equals 15 residues. Here the CDR3 reads CASSQGTGRDYEQYF. CDR3 DNA: TGCGCCAGCAGCCAAGGAACAGGGAGAGATTACGAGCAGTACTTC.

The sample holds one count of this clone. CDR3 in amino acids: CASSFSALAGNTGELFF. The CDR3 DNA follows: TGTGCCAGCAGCTTCTCGGCACTAGCGGGTAATACCGGGGAGCTGTTTTTT. The chain carries TRBV7-9 and TRBJ2-2; 9 positions agree with TRBD2. Germline V gene data show CDR1 as SEHNR and CDR2 as FQNEAQ (reference sequence). This CDR3 region has 17 residues. J lost 5 bases, V lost 3 bases, and 10 bases had no gene match.

The chain combines TRBV3-1 (or the pseudogene TRBV3-2) with TRBJ2-5; 7 bases line up with TRBD2. Germline V CDR1 and CDR2: LGHDT, YNNKEL (reference sequence). The J segment lost 3 bases and the V segment lost 4 bases, leaving 5 bases of the junction unmatched. The CDR3 has 14 amino acids. The CDR3 DNA reads TGTGCCAGCAGCCTAATCCTAGCGGAAGAGACCCAGTACTTC. This gives the protein CASSLILAEETQYF.

Details on this clone: A junction end diverges from the germline sequence, so it may reflect a read error. The chain employs TRBV7-7 and TRBJ2-5, with a weak D call TRBD1 (6 bases). This CDR3 spans 13 amino acids. Per the germline V gene, CDR1 is SSHAT and CDR2 is FNYEAQ (reference sequence). CDR3 sequence: CASSRLGGQTQYF. CDR3 DNA: TGTGCTAGCAGCCGATTAGGGGGTCAGACCCAGTACTTC.

The gene calls are TRBV18 and TRBJ2-5; TRBD1 might be the D (6 bases). The CDR3 is made up of 14 amino acids. Per the germline V gene, CDR1 is KGHSH and CDR2 is LQKENI. V was pared by 5 bases and J by 2 bases, with 12 bases between. Here the CDR3 reads CASSIDRTQETQYF. CDR3 DNA: TGTGCCAGCTCAATTGACAGGACTCAAGAGACCCAGTACTTC. Full variable domain (missing parts from reference TRBV18 and TRBJ2-5): NAGVMQNPRHLVRRRGQEARLRCSPMKGHSHVYWYRQLPEEGLKFMVYLQKENIIDESGMPKERFSAEFPKEGPSILRIQQVVRGDSAAYFCASSIDRTQETQYFGPGTRLLVL.

The rearrangement links TRBV13 to TRBJ2-7, with TRBD1 matching over 8 bases. CDR3 length: 14 amino acids. J gave up 3 bases and V 4 bases, and 5 bases lay outside the gene matches. Germline loops: CDR1 PRHDT, CDR2 FYEKMQ (reference sequence). The CDR3 spells CASSSRTGLYEQYF. CDR3 coding DNA: TGTGCCAGCAGCTCCCGGACAGGGCTCTACGAGCAGTACTTC.

The J gene is TRBJ2-5, the V gene TRBV19, with 8 bases matching TRBD2. V lost 3 bases to trimming and J lost 4 bases; unmatched junction nucleotides: 4. CDR3 length: 14 amino acids. Germline loops: CDR1 LNHDA, CDR2 SQIVND (reference sequence). The chain's CDR3 is CASSMSAGAETQYF. CDR3 nucleotide sequence: TGTGCCAGTAGTATGTCAGCGGGAGCAGAGACCCAGTACTTC.

The rearrangement links TRBV5-4 to TRBJ2-1, with D possibly TRBD1 on 6 matching bases. CDR3 length: 18 residues. The V end was cut by 4 bases, the J end by 0 bases, with 20 bases between. Germline V gives CDR1 SGHNT, CDR2 YYREEE (reference sequence). DNA for the CDR3: TGTGCCAGCAGCGGCGGCAGGGGCCAAACGAGCTCCTACAATGAGCAGTTCTTC. It encodes CASSGGRGQTSSYNEQFF.

This rearrangement joins TRBV6-5 to TRBJ2-1, with 8 bases lining up with TRBD1. Germline V gives CDR1 MNHEY, CDR2 SVGAGI. The CDR3 covers 14 residues. V lost 5 bases and J lost 1; bases outside the gene matches: 1. The CDR3 region is CASSRTGSYNEQFF. Here the CDR3 DNA reads TGTGCCAGCAGTAGGACAGGGTCCTACAATGAGCAGTTCTTC.

There are a few counts of this clone. This chain uses TRBV6-5 with TRBJ1-6, with 7 bases matching TRBD1. The CDR3 is 13 amino acids. Germline trimming cut 7 bases from V and 6 bases from J; bases unmatched to any gene: 3. Germline CDR1 MNHEY, CDR2 SVGAGI. CDR3 loop: CASKRDSNSPLHF. Here the CDR3 DNA reads TGTGCCAGCAAAAGGGACAGTAATTCACCCCTCCACTTT.

The chain has TRBV3-1 (or the pseudogene TRBV3-2) and TRBJ1-4, with D possibly matching TRBD1 (5 bases). Germline V gene data show CDR1 as LGHDT and CDR2 as YNNKEL (reference sequence). This CDR3 has 13 residues. With 4 bases removed from V and 8 bases from J, the gap between germline ends came to 11 bases. CDR3 coding DNA: TGTGCCAGCAGCCGATCAAGGGGAGAAAAACTGTTTTTT. Translation gives CASSRSRGEKLFF.

V usage is TRBV19 and J usage is TRBJ2-3; D is possibly TRBD1 (6 bases). The CDR3 is 13 amino acids. The V gene lost 7 bases and the J gene lost 2 bases, with 10 bases spanning the gap. The germline gives CDR1 LNHDA, CDR2 SQIVND (reference sequence). CDR3 loop: CASTGQLTDTQYF. The DNA for the CDR3 is TGTGCCAGTACAGGACAGCTCACAGATACGCAGTATTTT.

The genes are TRBV9 and TRBJ1-4; a possible D gene is TRBD1 (5 bases). Trimming shortened V by 4 bases and J by 7 bases, and 14 bases separated the two germline ends. This CDR3 is 14 amino acids long. CDR1 is SGDLS and CDR2 is YYNGEE in the germline V gene. The CDR3 sequence is CASSFSGLGEKLFF. The CDR3 DNA reads TGTGCCAGCAGCTTTTCAGGGTTAGGTGAAAAACTGTTTTTT.

The J gene is TRBJ2-4, the V gene TRBV3-1 (or the pseudogene TRBV3-2), with a possible D match to TRBD2 (6 bases). V was cut by 0 bases and J by 8 bases, with 14 bases left in between. This CDR3 spans 15 amino acids. CDR1 is LGHDT, CDR2 YNNKEL, per germline (reference sequence). The CDR3 region has the DNA TGTGCCAGCAGCCAAGAAGGCGGGGTGAAATACATTCAGTACTTC. Encoded protein: CASSQEGGVKYIQYF.

The V call is TRBV7-6, the J call TRBJ2-2, with D maybe TRBD2 (5 bases). This CDR3 is 17 amino acids long. The germline V gene encodes CDR1 SGHVS and CDR2 FNYEAQ. Trimming stripped 1 base from V and 6 bases from J, with 18 bases between. The CDR3: CASSLEPIPPGAGELFF. The CDR3 DNA reads TGTGCCAGCAGCTTAGAGCCCATACCCCCCGGGGCCGGGGAGCTGTTTTTT.